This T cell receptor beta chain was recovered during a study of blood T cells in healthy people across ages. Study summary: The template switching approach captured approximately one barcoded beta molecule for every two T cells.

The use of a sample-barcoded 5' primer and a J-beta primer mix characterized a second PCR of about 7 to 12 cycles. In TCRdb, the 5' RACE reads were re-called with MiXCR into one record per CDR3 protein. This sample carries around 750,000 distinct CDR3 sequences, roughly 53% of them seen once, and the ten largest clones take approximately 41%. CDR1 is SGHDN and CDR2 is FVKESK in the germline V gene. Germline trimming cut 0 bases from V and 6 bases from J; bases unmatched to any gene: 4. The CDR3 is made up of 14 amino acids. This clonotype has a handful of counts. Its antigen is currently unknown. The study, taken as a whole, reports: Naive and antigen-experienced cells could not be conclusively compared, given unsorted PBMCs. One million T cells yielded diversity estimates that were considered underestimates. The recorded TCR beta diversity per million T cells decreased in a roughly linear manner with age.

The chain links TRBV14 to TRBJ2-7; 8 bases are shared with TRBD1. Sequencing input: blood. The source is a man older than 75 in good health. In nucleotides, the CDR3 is TGTGCCAGCAGCCAAGACCTCACAGGGGGCGAGCAGTACTTC. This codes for CASSQDLTGGEQYF.